This TCR beta chain was sequenced in a study of T cell responses to AZD1222 COVID-19 vaccine. Worth noting for this clone: Its antigen is currently unknown.

Regarding the study as a whole: Only a handful of AZD1222 recipients, roughly six in all, had baseline seropositivity. Increases in Spike-specific TCR breadth and depth were seen after two AZD1222 doses.

Method: immunoSEQ multiplex PCR; TCRdb's copy keeps in-frame clones and lacks some. The sample lists approximately 160,000 clones, 88% seen once, with about 3.4% in the top ten. This CDR3 has 14 amino acids. V lost 5 bases to trimming and J lost 7 bases; unmatched junction nucleotides: 8. In germline, CDR1 is SNHLY, CDR2 FYNNEI. This TCR was sampled from an adult in good health. The chain carries TRBV2 and TRBJ1-5, with TRBD1 matching 7 bases. Sequencing was performed on peripheral blood, taken on day 0 of MenACWY control vaccination. CDR3 residues: CASSWDSRTQPQHF. As DNA, the CDR3 is TGTGCCAGCAGTTGGGACAGCCGAACACAGCCCCAGCATTTT.